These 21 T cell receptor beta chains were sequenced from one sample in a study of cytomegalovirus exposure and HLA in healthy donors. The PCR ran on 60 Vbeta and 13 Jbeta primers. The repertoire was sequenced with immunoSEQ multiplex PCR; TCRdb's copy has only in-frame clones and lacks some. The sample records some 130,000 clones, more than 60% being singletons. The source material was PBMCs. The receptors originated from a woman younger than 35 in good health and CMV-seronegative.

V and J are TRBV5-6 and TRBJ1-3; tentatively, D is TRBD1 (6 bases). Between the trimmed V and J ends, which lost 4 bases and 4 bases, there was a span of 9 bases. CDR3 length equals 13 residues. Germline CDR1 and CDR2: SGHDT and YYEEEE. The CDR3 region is CASSQGYGNTIYF. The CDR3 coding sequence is TGTGCCAGCAGCCAGGGGTACGGAAACACCATATATTTT.

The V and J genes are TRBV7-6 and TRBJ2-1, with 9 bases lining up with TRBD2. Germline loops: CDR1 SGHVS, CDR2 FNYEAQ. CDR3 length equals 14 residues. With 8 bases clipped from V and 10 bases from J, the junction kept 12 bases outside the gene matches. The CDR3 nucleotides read TGTGCCAGCTCCCAGGCGGGAGGGCCATTGGAGCAGTTCTTC. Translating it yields CASSQAGGPLEQFF.

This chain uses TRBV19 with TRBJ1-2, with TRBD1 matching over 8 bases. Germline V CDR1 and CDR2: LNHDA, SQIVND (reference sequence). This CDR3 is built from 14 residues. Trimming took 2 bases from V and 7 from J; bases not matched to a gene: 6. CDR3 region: CASSISTGVGGYTF. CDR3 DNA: TGTGCCAGTAGTATATCGACAGGGGTAGGTGGCTACACCTTC. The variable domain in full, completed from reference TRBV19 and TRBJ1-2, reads DGGITQSPKYLFRKEGQNVTLSCEQNLNHDAMYWYRQDPGQGLRLIYYSQIVNDFQKGDIAEGYSVSREKKESFPLTVTSAQKNPTAFYLCASSISTGVGGYTFGSGTRLTVV.

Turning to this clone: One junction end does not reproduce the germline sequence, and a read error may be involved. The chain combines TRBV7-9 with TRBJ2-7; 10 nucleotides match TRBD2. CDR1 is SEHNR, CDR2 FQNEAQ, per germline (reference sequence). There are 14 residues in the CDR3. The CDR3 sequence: CSSSSSGSRHEQYF. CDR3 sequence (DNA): TGTTCCAGCAGTTCTAGCGGGAGCCGGCACGAGCAGTACTTC.

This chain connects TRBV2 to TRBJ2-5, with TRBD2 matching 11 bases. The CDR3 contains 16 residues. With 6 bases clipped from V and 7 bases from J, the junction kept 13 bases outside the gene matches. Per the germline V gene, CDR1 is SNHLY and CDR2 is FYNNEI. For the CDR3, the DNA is TGTGCCAGCAGCCCAGGACTAGCGGGCCTGGGGGGGACCCAGTACTTC. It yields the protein CASSPGLAGLGGTQYF.

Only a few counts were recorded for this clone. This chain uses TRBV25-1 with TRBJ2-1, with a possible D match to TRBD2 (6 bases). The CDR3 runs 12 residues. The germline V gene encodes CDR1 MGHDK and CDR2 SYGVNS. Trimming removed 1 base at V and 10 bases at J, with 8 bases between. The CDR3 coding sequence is TGTGCCAGCAGTGAATTTGGGAGGGAGCAGTTCTTC. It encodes CASSEFGREQFF. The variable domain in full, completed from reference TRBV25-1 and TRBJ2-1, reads EADIYQTPRYLVIGTGKKITLECSQTMGHDKMYWYQQDPGMELHLIHYSYGVNSTEKGDLSSESTVSRIRTEHFPLTLESARPSHTSQYLCASSEFGREQFFGPGTRLTVL.

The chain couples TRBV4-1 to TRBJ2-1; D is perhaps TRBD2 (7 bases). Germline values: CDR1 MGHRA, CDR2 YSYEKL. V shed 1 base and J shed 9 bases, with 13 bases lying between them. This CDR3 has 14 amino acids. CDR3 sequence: CASSQVGGPREQFF. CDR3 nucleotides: TGCGCCAGCAGCCAAGTGGGGGGGCCGCGTGAGCAGTTCTTC.

CDR3 bases: TGCGCCAGCAGCCGGAGCGGACTAGCGGGAAACGAGCAGTACTTC. This encodes CASSRSGLAGNEQYF. The V gene is TRBV4-1, the J gene TRBJ2-7, with 12 bases identical to TRBD2. Germline V gives CDR1 MGHRA, CDR2 YSYEKL. J was trimmed by 5 bases and V by 4 bases; bases with no gene match: 6. The CDR3 extends over 15 amino acids.

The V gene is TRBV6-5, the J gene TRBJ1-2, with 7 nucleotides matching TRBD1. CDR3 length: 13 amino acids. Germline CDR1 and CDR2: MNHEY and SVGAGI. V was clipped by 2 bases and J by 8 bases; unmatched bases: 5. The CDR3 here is CASSYGQGDGYTF. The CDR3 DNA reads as TGTGCCAGCAGTTACGGGCAGGGGGACGGCTACACCTTC.

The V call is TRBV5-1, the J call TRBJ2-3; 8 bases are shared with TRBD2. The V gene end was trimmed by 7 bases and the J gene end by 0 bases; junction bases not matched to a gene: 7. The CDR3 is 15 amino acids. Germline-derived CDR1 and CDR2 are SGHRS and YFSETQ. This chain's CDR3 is CASGLAGDSTDTQYF. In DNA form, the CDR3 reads TGCGCCAGCGGTCTAGCGGGCGATAGCACAGATACGCAGTATTTT.

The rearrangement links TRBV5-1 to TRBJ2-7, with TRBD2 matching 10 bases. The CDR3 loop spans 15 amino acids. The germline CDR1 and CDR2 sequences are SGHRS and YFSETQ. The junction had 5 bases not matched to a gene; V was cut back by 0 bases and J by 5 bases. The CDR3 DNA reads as TGCGCCAGCAGCTTGGGGACTAGCGGCACCCACGAGCAGTACTTC. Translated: CASSLGTSGTHEQYF.

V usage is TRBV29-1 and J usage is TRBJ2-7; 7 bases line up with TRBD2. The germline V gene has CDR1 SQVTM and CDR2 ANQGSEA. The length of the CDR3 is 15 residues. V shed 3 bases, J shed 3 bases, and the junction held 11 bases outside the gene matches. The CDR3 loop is CSVERASGVNYEQYF. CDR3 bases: TGCAGCGTTGAGCGGGCTAGCGGAGTGAACTACGAGCAGTACTTC.

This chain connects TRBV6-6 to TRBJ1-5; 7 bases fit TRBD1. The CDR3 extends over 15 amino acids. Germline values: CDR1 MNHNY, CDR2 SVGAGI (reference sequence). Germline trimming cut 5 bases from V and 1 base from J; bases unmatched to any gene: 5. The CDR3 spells CASSPDRVSNQPQHF. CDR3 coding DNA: TGTGCCAGCAGTCCCGACAGGGTGAGCAATCAGCCCCAGCATTTT.

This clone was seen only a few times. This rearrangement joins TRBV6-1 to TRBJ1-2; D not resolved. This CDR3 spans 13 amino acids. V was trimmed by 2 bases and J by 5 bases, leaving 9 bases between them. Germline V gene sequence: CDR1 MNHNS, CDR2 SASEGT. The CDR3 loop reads CASSESVEYGYTF. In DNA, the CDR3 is TGTGCCAGCAGTGAATCGGTCGAATATGGCTACACCTTC.

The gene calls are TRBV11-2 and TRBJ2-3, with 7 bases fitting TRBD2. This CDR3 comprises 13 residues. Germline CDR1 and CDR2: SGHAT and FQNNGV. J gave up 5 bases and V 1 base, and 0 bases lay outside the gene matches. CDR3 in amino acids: CASSLGGRDTQYF. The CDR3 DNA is TGTGCCAGCAGCTTAGGCGGGAGAGATACGCAGTATTTT.

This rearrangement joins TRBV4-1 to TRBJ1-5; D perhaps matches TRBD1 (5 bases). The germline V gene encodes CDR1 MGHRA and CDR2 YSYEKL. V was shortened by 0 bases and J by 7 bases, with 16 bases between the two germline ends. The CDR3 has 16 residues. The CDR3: CASSQERWQGQQPQHF. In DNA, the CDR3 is TGCGCCAGCAGCCAAGAGAGGTGGCAGGGCCAACAGCCCCAGCATTTT.

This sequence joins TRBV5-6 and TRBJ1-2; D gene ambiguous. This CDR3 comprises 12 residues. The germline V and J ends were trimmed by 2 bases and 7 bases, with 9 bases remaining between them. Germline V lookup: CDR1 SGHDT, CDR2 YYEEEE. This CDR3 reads CASSFSVGGYTF. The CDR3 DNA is TGTGCCAGCAGCTTTTCCGTCGGTGGCTACACCTTC.

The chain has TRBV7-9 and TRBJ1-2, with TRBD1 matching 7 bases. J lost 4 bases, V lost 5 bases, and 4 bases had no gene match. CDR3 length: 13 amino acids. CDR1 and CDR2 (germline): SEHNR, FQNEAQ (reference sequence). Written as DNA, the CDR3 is TGTGCCAGCAGCCTGGGACAGTTCTATGGCTACACCTTC. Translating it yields CASSLGQFYGYTF.

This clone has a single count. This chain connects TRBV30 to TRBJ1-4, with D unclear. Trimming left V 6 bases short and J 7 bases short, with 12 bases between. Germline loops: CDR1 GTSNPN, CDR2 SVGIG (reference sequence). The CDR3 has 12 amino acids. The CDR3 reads CACHFWSEKLFF. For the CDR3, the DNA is TGTGCCTGTCATTTCTGGAGTGAAAAACTGTTTTTT. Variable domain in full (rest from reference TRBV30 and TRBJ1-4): SQTIHQWPATLVQPVGSPLSLECTVEGTSNPNLYWYRQAAGRGLQLLFYSVGIGQISSEVPQNLSASRPQDRQFILSSKKLLLSDSGFYLCACHFWSEKLFFGSGTQLSVL.

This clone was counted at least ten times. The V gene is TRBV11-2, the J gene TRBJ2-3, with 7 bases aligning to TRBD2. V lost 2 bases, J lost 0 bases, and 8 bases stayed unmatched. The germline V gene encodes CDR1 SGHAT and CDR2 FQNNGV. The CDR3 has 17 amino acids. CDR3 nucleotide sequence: TGTGCCAGCAGCTTAAGACTAGCAGCCTCTAGCACAGATACGCAGTATTTT. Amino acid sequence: CASSLRLAASSTDTQYF.

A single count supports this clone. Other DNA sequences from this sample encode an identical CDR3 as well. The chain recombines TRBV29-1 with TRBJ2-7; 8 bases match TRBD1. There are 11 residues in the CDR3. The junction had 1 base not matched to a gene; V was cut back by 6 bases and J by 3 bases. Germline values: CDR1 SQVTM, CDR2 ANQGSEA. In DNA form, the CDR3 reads TGCAGCGTAGACAGGGGCTACGAGCAGTACTTC. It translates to CSVDRGYEQYF.